This passage covers 6 T cell receptor beta chains from one sample sequenced in a study of blood T cells in healthy people across ages (dated by TCRdb to 2013 to 2016). The receptor library was made with 5' RACE. Sequencing used an Illumina HiSeq 2500. A second PCR of roughly 6 to 11 cycles was run with a J-beta primer mix and a sample-barcoded 5' primer. TCRdb passed the public sequencing reads through fastp at Q25 and MiXCR, retaining productive beta sequences. Each record represents a unique CDR3 protein, reported with the most common genes and DNA among its rows. Within this sample are about 1.4 million distinct CDR3 sequences, with around 59% of them counted one time only. The ten largest clonotypes hold 6.5% to 8.5% of the sample. Input material: blood. The receptors originated from a man between 18 and 29 years old in good health.

The rearrangement uses TRBV27 and TRBJ2-7, with 8 bases aligning to TRBD1. Germline V gene lookup returns CDR1 MNHEY and CDR2 SMNVEV (reference sequence). This CDR3 comprises 15 residues. V shed 4 bases and J 3 bases; nucleotides not matched to a gene: 8. The CDR3 nucleotides are TGTGCCAGCAGTTGGGGAGGACAGGGCAACTACGAGCAGTACTTC. This gives the protein CASSWGGQGNYEQYF.

This clonotype was counted a few times. The rearrangement uses TRBV15 and TRBJ2-2, with 10 bases fitting TRBD1. The CDR3 consists of 13 residues. Germline V CDR1 and CDR2: LNHNV, YYDKDF (reference sequence). V gave up 8 bases and J gave up 5 bases; unmatched junction bases: 2. The CDR3 DNA reads TGTGCCACCCGACAGGGGGCGACCGGGGAGCTGTTTTTT. Translating it yields CATRQGATGELFF.

The genes are TRBV11-2 and TRBJ2-1; 13 bases are shared with TRBD2. This CDR3 has 16 residues. Germline V gene lookup returns CDR1 SGHAT and CDR2 FQNNGV. V lost 5 bases, J lost 3 bases, and 4 bases stayed unmatched. The CDR3 reads CASSPWTSGGYNEQFF. The CDR3, as DNA: TGTGCCAGCAGCCCCTGGACTAGCGGGGGCTACAATGAGCAGTTCTTC. Full variable domain (rest looked up from reference TRBV11-2 and TRBJ2-1): EAGVAQSPRYKIIEKRQSVAFWCNPISGHATLYWYQQILGQGPKLLIQFQNNGVVDDSQLPKDRFSAERLKGVDSTLKIQPAKLEDSAVYLCASSPWTSGGYNEQFFGPGTRLTVL.

This clonotype was counted only a few times. The CDR3 coding sequence is TGCGCCAGCAGCTTGAACCTAGCGGTCAACAATGAGCAGTTCTTC. Protein sequence: CASSLNLAVNNEQFF. The V and J genes are TRBV5-1 and TRBJ2-1, with TRBD2 matching 7 bases. The trim removed 1 base at V and 5 bases at J, leaving 6 bases unmatched. Germline V CDR1 and CDR2: SGHRS, YFSETQ. This CDR3 region has 15 residues.

V usage is TRBV10-3 and J usage is TRBJ2-1, with TRBD1 identical over 7 bases. This CDR3 region has 15 residues. Germline trimming cut 6 bases from V and 12 bases from J; bases unmatched to any gene: 17. Germline V gene lookup returns CDR1 ENHRY and CDR2 SYGVKD. CDR3 in amino acids: CAIRQDREPLDGQFF. In nucleotides, the CDR3 is TGTGCCATCAGACAAGACAGGGAACCCCTCGATGGGCAGTTCTTC.

This sequence joins TRBV29-1 and TRBJ2-1; D perhaps matches TRBD2 (6 bases). The ends were cut back, 6 bases at V and 8 bases at J, with 14 bases in the middle. The CDR3 runs to 12 residues. Germline CDR1 is SQVTM and CDR2 is ANQGSEA. The CDR3 reads CSVGLGGYEQFF. The CDR3 nucleotides are TGCAGCGTGGGTCTGGGGGGATATGAGCAGTTCTTC.